Below are 11 T cell receptor beta chains sequenced from a single sample in a study of CD8 T cells in Susac syndrome. With random hexamers, reverse transcription was performed on about 0.5 to 1 ug of RNA. TCRdb reanalysed the immunoSEQ multiplex PCR reads using MiXCR and keeps one entry per CDR3 protein. The sample carries hundreds of thousands of distinct CDR3 sequences, 85% recorded once. Material: CD8+ T cells from PBMCs. The receptor set was obtained from a human donor with multiple sclerosis.

The V and J genes are TRBV30 and TRBJ1-2; no reliable D call. The ends were cut back, 0 bases at V and 2 bases at J, with 7 bases in the middle. Germline-derived CDR1 and CDR2 are GTSNPN and SVGIG (reference sequence). The CDR3 covers 13 residues. The CDR3 DNA reads TGTGCCTGGAGTGTCCAGGAGAACTATGGCTACACCTTC. Translation: CAWSVQENYGYTF.

The rearrangement uses TRBV7-2 and TRBJ2-1; 10 bases match TRBD2. With 1 base clipped from V and 7 bases from J, the junction kept 10 bases outside the gene matches. Germline V lookup: CDR1 SGHTA, CDR2 FQGNSA. CDR3 length: 17 amino acids. The CDR3 loop reads CASSLEEVLTSGNEQFF. DNA for the CDR3: TGTGCCAGCAGCTTAGAGGAGGTCTTGACTAGCGGGAATGAGCAGTTCTTC.

The V gene is TRBV4-3, the J gene TRBJ1-2, with D uncertain. The CDR3 consists of 17 residues. Deletions cut 1 base from V and 1 base from J, with 16 bases between. CDR1 is LGHNA, CDR2 YSLEER, per germline. As DNA, the CDR3 is TGCGCCAGCAGCCAAGTTGAGAGGCCAAGTTATAACTATGGCTACACCTTC. Translated, it gives CASSQVERPSYNYGYTF.

J is TRBJ1-1 and V is TRBV27; D gene uncertain. From germline, CDR1 is MNHEY and CDR2 SMNVEV (reference sequence). The CDR3 is 13 residues long. V shed 5 bases and J shed 2 bases, with 9 bases lying between them. The CDR3 loop reads CASSVTVNTEAFF. CDR3 sequence (DNA): TGTGCCAGCAGTGTTACAGTTAACACTGAAGCTTTCTTT.

The rearrangement joins TRBV5-1 to TRBJ2-2, with TRBD1 as a possible D gene (5 bases). CDR3 length: 18 residues. The germline V and J ends were trimmed by 0 bases and 1 base, with 16 bases remaining between them. From germline, CDR1 is SGHRS and CDR2 YFSETQ. The CDR3 spells CASSLDGARTLNTGELFF. The CDR3 bases are TGCGCCAGCAGCTTGGATGGGGCACGTACCCTGAACACCGGGGAGCTGTTTTTT.

This clonotype was observed a single time. This chain joins TRBV5-8 and TRBJ1-2; no definite D call. The CDR3 spans 14 residues. Per germline, CDR1 SGHTS and CDR2 YDEGEE. V shed 3 bases and J shed 4 bases, with 13 bases lying between them. CDR3 nucleotide sequence: TGTGCCAGCAGCTCTTCTTTCCCCAGCTATGGCTACACCTTC. Translating it yields CASSSSFPSYGYTF.

The chain couples TRBV27 to TRBJ1-5; D remains unclear. The CDR3 is 14 amino acids. V lost 6 bases and J 2 bases, leaving 11 bases between the germline ends. Germline V gene data show CDR1 as MNHEY and CDR2 as SMNVEV (reference sequence). The CDR3: CASSNLGGNQPQHF. In nucleotides, the CDR3 is TGTGCCAGCAGCAACCTTGGGGGCAATCAGCCCCAGCATTTT.

The chain carries TRBV29-1 and TRBJ1-2, with D maybe TRBD1 (6 bases). Trimming pared 3 bases from V and 0 bases from J, leaving 29 bases between. This CDR3 is 20 amino acids long. Germline loops: CDR1 SQVTM, CDR2 ANQGSEA. The CDR3 coding sequence is TGCAGCGTTGAGGTTTTCCCGGCAGAACAGGGAACTACCGCTAACTATGGCTACACCTTC. Its protein is CSVEVFPAEQGTTANYGYTF.

The chain is built from TRBV28 and TRBJ1-1; a possible D gene is TRBD1 (5 bases). Deletions cut 6 bases from V and 7 bases from J, with 9 bases between. The V gene's germline CDR1 is MDHEN and CDR2 SYDVKM. This CDR3 is built from 11 residues. As DNA, the CDR3 is TGTGCCAGCAGCATGGGACTTGAAGCTTTCTTT. This gives the protein CASSMGLEAFF.

J is TRBJ2-6 and V is TRBV5-1, with 9 bases fitting TRBD1. This CDR3 is built from 17 residues. Germline V gene sequence: CDR1 SGHRS, CDR2 YFSETQ. After removal of 4 bases from V and 3 bases from J, the junction contained 8 bases not matched to a gene. DNA of the CDR3: TGCGCCAGCAGCCCCTGGACAGGGGCTGATGGGGCCAACGTCCTGACTTTC. This codes for CASSPWTGADGANVLTF.

This chain links TRBV29-1 with TRBJ1-1, with D unclear. Germline V gives CDR1 SQVTM, CDR2 ANQGSEA. Trimming removed 0 bases from V and 7 bases from J, with 6 bases in between. The CDR3 sequence is 11 residues long. DNA for the CDR3: TGCAGCGTTGAAGAGGAATTTGAAGCTTTCTTT. Amino acid sequence: CSVEEEFEAFF.